The clone carrying this T cell receptor beta chain is deemed medium-sized by its frequency. Its antigen is not identified. Libraries of TCR beta chains were produced by 5' RACE (UMI-labeled). TCRdb reprocessed the 5' RACE reads and keeps a single row for each CDR3 protein, giving no DNA. In total, the table holds roughly 7,000 distinct CDR3 sequences. CCR7+ PD-1- TIGIT- CD8+ T cells were termed stem-like memory (TSTEM). The PBMC were obtained by density gradient separation from buffy coats of healthy donors. This entry comes from a study of human CD8 memory T cell subsets. Study-wide findings and caveats: Chao1 estimates pointed to stem-like memory T cells having more diversity than precursor exhausted T cells did.

Sequenced: CD8+ stem-like memory T cells (TSCM and TCM) sorted from PBMCs. Noted subset: stem-like memory CD8 T cells (TSTEM), CCR7+ PD-1- TIGIT-. The TCR originated in a human donor in good health.

The CDR3 sequence is CASSFPGFSYEQYF. The V and J genes are TRBV7-9 and TRBJ2-7; the D gene TCRdb calls, TRBD1, cannot be checked with no DNA. Germline-derived CDR1 and CDR2 are SEHNR and FQNEAQ (reference sequence). The CDR3 is made up of 14 amino acids.